The table lists the clone carrying this T cell receptor (beta chain) with many counts. Its ends do not fully match the called genes, so a read error is possible. TCRdb reanalysed the RT-PCR reads using MiXCR and keeps one entry per CDR3 protein. The profile shows about 700,000 distinct CDR3 sequences, 12% to 15% of them singletons. Material for sequencing was memory CD4+ T cells from blood. The receptor comes from a female donor in good health, serving as a healthy control.

CDR3 region: CASSKDGNEKLFF. The CDR3 DNA follows: TGTGCTAGCAGTAAGGACGGTAATGAAAAACTGTTTTTT. The V call is TRBV7-7, the J call TRBJ1-4, with D unresolved. The CDR3 length is 13 residues. From germline, CDR1 is SSHAT and CDR2 FNYEAQ (reference sequence).